These 19 T cell receptor beta chains originate from one sample sequenced in a study of CXCR3-negative and CXCR3-positive naive CD8 T cells. The study's findings and limits: For CXCR3-positive naive cells, TRB CDR3s were more hydrophobic than those of CXCR3-negative naive cells.

These TCRs' antigens remain unknown. TRB cDNA was prepared as libraries by UMI-labeled 5' RACE. TCRdb reprocessed the 5' RACE reads and keeps a single row for each CDR3 protein, giving no DNA. In all, the sample yields about 86,000 distinct CDR3 sequences. The specimen was naive CXCR3+ CD8+ T cells from blood. Indicated subset: CD45RO-CCR7+CD27+CD95- naive CD8+ T cells expressing CXCR3 (TNR3+). The origin of the receptors is a human donor in good health. Some clones in this sample may be carry-over from other donors' samples.

The chain combines TRBV18 with TRBJ1-5; TCRdb's assignment of TRBD1 cannot be checked, as there is no DNA. The CDR3 contains 15 residues. Germline CDR1 KGHSH, CDR2 LQKENI. This CDR3 is CASSPGGAVNQPQHF. The full variable domain, with the rest looked up from reference TRBV18 and TRBJ1-5, is NAGVMQNPRHLVRRRGQEARLRCSPMKGHSHVYWYRQLPEEGLKFMVYLQKENIIDESGMPKERFSAEFPKEGPSILRIQQVVRGDSAAYFCASSPGGAVNQPQHFGDGTRLSIL.

This chain connects TRBV6-2 or TRBV6-3 to TRBJ1-5. The germline V gene encodes CDR1 MNHEY and CDR2 SVGEGT. The CDR3 spans 15 residues. The CDR3 reads CASREGTVVYQPQHF.

The chain uses TRBV28 and TRBJ2-3; the D call from TCRdb, TRBD1, cannot be confirmed without DNA. From germline, CDR1 is MDHEN and CDR2 SYDVKM. The CDR3 has 15 amino acids. The CDR3 sequence: CASSLGQGGTDTQYF.

The gene calls are TRBV14 and TRBJ2-7; the TRBD1 assignment by TCRdb is unverifiable without DNA. From germline, CDR1 is SGHDN and CDR2 FVKESK. This CDR3 is 16 amino acids long. The CDR3 here is CASSQGWAGRVDEQYF.

This chain uses TRBV20-1 with TRBJ2-1; no DNA is available, so the TRBD2 call from TCRdb remains unchecked. This CDR3 comprises 12 residues. Germline assignment: CDR1 DFQATT and CDR2 SNEGSKA (reference sequence). The CDR3 loop reads CSNGLVGEEQFF.

The V call is TRBV20-1, the J call TRBJ2-7; TCRdb's D gene call, TRBD1, goes unchecked for lack of DNA. The CDR3 covers 14 residues. Per germline, CDR1 DFQATT and CDR2 SNEGSKA (reference sequence). CDR3 in amino acids: CSASRGHWIPEQYF.

V usage is TRBV27 and J usage is TRBJ2-3; the TCRdb D gene call, TRBD1, has no DNA to confirm it. The V gene's germline CDR1 is MNHEY and CDR2 SMNVEV (reference sequence). The CDR3 is 14 amino acids. The CDR3 is CASSPSDSTDTQYF.

CDR3 protein: CSATLGLAGEDTQYF. The gene calls are TRBV20-1 and TRBJ2-3; TCRdb reports TRBD2, a call that lacks DNA to check it against. Germline CDR1 reads DFQATT; CDR2 reads SNEGSKA (reference sequence). The CDR3 length is 15 residues.

The chain couples TRBV9 to TRBJ1-5; TCRdb's D call of TRBD1 is untestable without DNA. Per germline, CDR1 SGDLS and CDR2 YYNGEE. The CDR3 has 14 residues. CDR3 loop: CASSPWESYQPQHF.

The V and J genes are TRBV13 and TRBJ2-6. The CDR3 consists of 13 residues. Germline CDR1 reads PRHDT; CDR2 reads FYEKMQ (reference sequence). CDR3: CASSQTGANVLTF. The entire variable domain, with the rest obtained from reference TRBV13 and TRBJ2-6, is as follows: AAGVIQSPRHLIKEKRETATLKCYPIPRHDTVYWYQQGPGQDPQFLISFYEKMQSDKGSIPDRFSAQQFSDYHSELNMSSLELGDSALYFCASSQTGANVLTFGAGSRLTVL.

CDR3 sequence reads: CASSLVAGDGNNEQFF. V and J are TRBV7-6 and TRBJ2-1; the D call from TCRdb, TRBD2, cannot be confirmed without DNA. Germline CDR1 and CDR2: SGHVS and FNYEAQ. CDR3 length: 16 residues.

The chain couples TRBV9 to TRBJ2-1; TCRdb indicates TRBD1, and absent DNA this call remains unverified. The CDR3 runs to 16 residues. The germline CDR1 and CDR2 sequences are SGDLS and YYNGEE. The CDR3 protein is CASSASGSGAYNEQFF.

The chain has TRBV28 and TRBJ2-1; absent DNA, TCRdb's TRBD2 call cannot be checked. CDR1 and CDR2 (germline): MDHEN, SYDVKM. This CDR3 contains 14 residues. CDR3 region: CASSSGRESNEQFF.

The V and J genes are TRBV5-3 and TRBJ1-4; TCRdb proposes TRBD1, but this gene call is untestable without DNA. TRBV5-3 is marked as an open reading frame, function uncertain. This CDR3 spans 17 amino acids. CDR3 amino acids: CARSLDQGLTTNEKLFF.

This chain joins TRBV27 and TRBJ2-7; TCRdb gives TRBD1 as the D gene, but with no DNA this cannot be confirmed. Germline V gene data show CDR1 as MNHEY and CDR2 as SMNVEV (reference sequence). The CDR3 consists of 14 residues. CDR3 loop: CASSLSGASYEQYF.

The chain joins TRBV12-3 or TRBV12-4 to TRBJ1-4. The CDR3 extends over 12 amino acids. CDR3 sequence: CASSFENEKLFF.

V and J are TRBV7-9 and TRBJ2-7; TCRdb proposes TRBD2, but this gene call is untestable without DNA. Germline V gives CDR1 SEHNR, CDR2 FQNEAQ (reference sequence). The CDR3 is made up of 11 amino acids. The CDR3: CASEAAKEQYF.

The gene calls are TRBV7-9 and TRBJ2-7; TCRdb proposes TRBD1, but this gene call is untestable without DNA. Germline CDR1 and CDR2: SEHNR and FQNEAQ (reference sequence). This CDR3 is built from 14 residues. This CDR3 is CASSLGGSEDEQYF.

The CDR3 here is CARQGILNGYTF. The rearrangement uses TRBV6-4 and TRBJ1-2. Looked up from germline, CDR1 is MRHNA and CDR2 is SNTAGT. The CDR3 sequence is 12 residues long.